The rows below give T cell receptor beta chains drawn from one sample of a study of vaccination and CD4 T cells after COVID-19. TCRdb itself ran the PCR reads through MiXCR, one entry per CDR3 protein. The table records 15,000 to 20,000 distinct CDR3 sequences, about 38% of them present only once. Antigens of these TCRs are unknown. Sequencing was done on a sample of CD4+ T cells from blood, cultured in vitro. The receptor set was obtained from a human donor who had recovered from COVID-19. The CDR3 runs from the conserved cysteine through the conserved F or W. The D gene is left open where the match is weak. Rows give clone size only sometimes, using once, few, many, or a class for an expanded clone.

J gene,D gene,V gene,CDR3 length,clone size,CDR3 DNA,CDR3 protein
TRBJ2-3,TRBD2,TRBV20-1,16,few,TGCAGTGCTAGTCGCTGGACTAGCGGGATCACAGATACGCAGTATTTT,CSASRWTSGITDTQYF
TRBJ1-2,NA,TRBV23-1,14,NA,TGCGCCAGCAGTCAATCATCAGGCGCCTATGGCTACACCTTC,CASSQSSGAYGYTF
TRBJ2-7,NA,TRBV28,16,few,TGTGCCAGCAGTTCACGCGGTCGGGAAAGCTCCTACGAGCAGTACTTC,CASSSRGRESSYEQYF
TRBJ2-3,NA,TRBV7-8,13,NA,TGTGCCAGCAGCTTAGAGGGGGCAGATACGCAGTATTTT,CASSLEGADTQYF
TRBJ2-1,NA,TRBV20-1,16,NA,TGCAGTGCTCTCACGGCGGGGACTCGCTCCTACAATGAGCAGTTCTTC,CSALTAGTRSYNEQFF
TRBJ2-2,NA,TRBV27,15,NA,TGTGCCAGCAGTTTTTATCAAACGAACACCGGGGAGCTGTTTTTT,CASSFYQTNTGELFF
TRBJ1-1,NA,TRBV28,16,few,TGTGCCAGCAGTTTAATGGTGCAGGGACTGAACACTGAAGCTTTCTTT,CASSLMVQGLNTEAFF
TRBJ1-5,NA,TRBV20-1,15,NA,TGCAGTGCTAGTGGGGCCCCGGACTATAATCAGCCCCAGCATTTT,CSASGAPDYNQPQHF
TRBJ2-1,TRBD2,TRBV7-2,16,NA,TGTGCCAGCAGCGTCTCCGGGACTAGCGGGCTGAGGGCGCAGTTCTTC,CASSVSGTSGLRAQFF
TRBJ2-3,NA,TRBV6-4,15,NA,TGTGCCAGCAGTGAGTCGGTGGGGAGCACAGATACGCAGTATTTT,CASSESVGSTDTQYF
TRBJ1-5,TRBD1,TRBV6-5,16,few,TGTGCCAGCAGTTCAACCTCAGGGGGCGTTTCTCAGCCCCAGCATTTT,CASSSTSGGVSQPQHF
TRBJ2-1,TRBD2,TRBV12-3/TRBV12-4,15,once,TGTGCCAGCAGTTTAGCTAGCGGGAGGGCCATTGAGCAGTTCTTC,CASSLASGRAIEQFF
TRBJ2-6,TRBD1,TRBV7-3,18,NA,TGTGCCAGCAGCCGACCGGGACAGGGCAATGCTGGGGCCAACGTCCTGACTTTC,CASSRPGQGNAGANVLTF
TRBJ2-4,TRBD1,TRBV5-1,15,NA,TGCGCCAGCAGCCAAGGGACAGCCATAGAAAACATTCAGTACTTC,CASSQGTAIENIQYF
TRBJ2-2,NA,TRBV11-2,16,few,TGTGCCAGCAGCGTCAGACAGGCCACGAACACCGGGGAGCTGTTTTTT,CASSVRQATNTGELFF
TRBJ1-1,NA,TRBV6-1,15,NA,TGTGCCAGCAGTGAAGAGGGTCGGATGAACACTGAAGCTTTCTTT,CASSEEGRMNTEAFF
TRBJ2-2,NA,TRBV6-2/TRBV6-3,14,few,TGTGCCAGCAGCGATACAGAAGCCACCGGGGAGCTGTTTTTT,CASSDTEATGELFF
TRBJ2-6,NA,TRBV4-3,16,once,TGCGCCAGCAGCCAAGAATCGGGATCTGGGGCCAACGTCCTGACTTTC,CASSQESGSGANVLTF
TRBJ2-5,NA,TRBV2,14,few,TGTGCCAGCAGGGATGGCAGCCCCGTGGAGACCCAGTACTTC,CASRDGSPVETQYF
TRBJ2-1,TRBD2,TRBV20-1,15,NA,TGCAGTGCTCCGGGGGGTGGGGACTCCTACAATGAGCAGTTCTTC,CSAPGGGDSYNEQFF
TRBJ2-7,NA,TRBV30,15,NA,TGTGCCTGGAGTGTATGGGGCGTCGGGCTATACGAGCAGTACTTC,CAWSVWGVGLYEQYF
TRBJ2-5,NA,TRBV6-1,14,NA,TGTGCCAGCAGTGTGGGGGGGCTTGGAGAGACCCAGTACTTC,CASSVGGLGETQYF
TRBJ1-2,TRBD1,TRBV19,16,few,TGTGCCAGTAGTATCGGCAGGGGGAGGTCTAGCTATGGCTACACCTTC,CASSIGRGRSSYGYTF